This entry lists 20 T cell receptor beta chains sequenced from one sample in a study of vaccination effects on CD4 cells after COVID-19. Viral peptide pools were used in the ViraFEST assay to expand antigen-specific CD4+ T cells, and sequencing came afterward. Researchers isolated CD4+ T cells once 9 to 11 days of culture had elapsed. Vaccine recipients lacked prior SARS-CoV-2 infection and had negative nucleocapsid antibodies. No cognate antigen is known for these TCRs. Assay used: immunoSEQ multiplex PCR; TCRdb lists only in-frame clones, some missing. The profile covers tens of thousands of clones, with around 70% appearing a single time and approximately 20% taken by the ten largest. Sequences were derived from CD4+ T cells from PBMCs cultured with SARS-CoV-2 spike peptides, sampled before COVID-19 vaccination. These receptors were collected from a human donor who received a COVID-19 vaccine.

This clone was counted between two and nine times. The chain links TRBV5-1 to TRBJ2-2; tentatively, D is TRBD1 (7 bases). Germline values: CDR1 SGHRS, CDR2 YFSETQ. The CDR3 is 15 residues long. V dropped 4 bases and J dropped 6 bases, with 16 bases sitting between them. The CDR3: CASSRVQGRPGELFF. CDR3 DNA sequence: TGCGCCAGCAGCCGCGTACAGGGGAGGCCCGGGGAGCTGTTTTTT.

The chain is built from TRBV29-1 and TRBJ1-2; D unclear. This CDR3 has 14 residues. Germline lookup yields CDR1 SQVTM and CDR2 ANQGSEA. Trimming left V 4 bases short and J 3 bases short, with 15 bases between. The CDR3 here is CSVGPEKKYYGYTF. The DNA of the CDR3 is TGCAGCGTTGGTCCGGAAAAAAAATACTATGGCTACACCTTC.

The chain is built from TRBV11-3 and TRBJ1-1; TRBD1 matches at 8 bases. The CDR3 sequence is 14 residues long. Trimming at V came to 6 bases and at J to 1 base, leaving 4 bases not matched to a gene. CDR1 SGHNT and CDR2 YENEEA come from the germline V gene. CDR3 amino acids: CASSKGTGNTEAFF. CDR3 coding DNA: TGTGCCAGCAGTAAAGGGACAGGGAACACTGAAGCTTTCTTT. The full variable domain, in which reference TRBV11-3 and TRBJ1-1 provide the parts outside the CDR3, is EAGVVQSPRYKIIEKKQPVAFWCNPISGHNTLYWYLQNLGQGPELLIRYENEEAVDDSQLPKDRFSAERLKGVDSTLKIQPAELGDSAVYLCASSKGTGNTEAFFGQGTRLTVV.

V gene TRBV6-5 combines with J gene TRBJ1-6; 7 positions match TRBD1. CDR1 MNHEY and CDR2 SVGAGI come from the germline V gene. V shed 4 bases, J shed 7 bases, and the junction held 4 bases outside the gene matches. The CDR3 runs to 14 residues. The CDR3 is CASSLDRFNSPLHF. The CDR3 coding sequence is TGTGCCAGCAGTTTGGACAGGTTCAATTCACCCCTCCACTTT.

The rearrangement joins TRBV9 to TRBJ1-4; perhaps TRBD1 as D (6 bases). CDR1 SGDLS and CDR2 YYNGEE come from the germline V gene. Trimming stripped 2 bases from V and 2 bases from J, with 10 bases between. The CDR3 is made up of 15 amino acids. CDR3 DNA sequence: TGTGCCAGCAGCGTCGGACAGAGGACTAATGAAAAACTGTTTTTT. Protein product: CASSVGQRTNEKLFF.

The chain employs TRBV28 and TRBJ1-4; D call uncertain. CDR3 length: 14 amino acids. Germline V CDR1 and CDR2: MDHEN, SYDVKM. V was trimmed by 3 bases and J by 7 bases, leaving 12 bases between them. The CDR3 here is CASSFRQRGEKLFF. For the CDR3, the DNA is TGTGCCAGCAGTTTTAGGCAGCGTGGTGAAAAACTGTTTTTT.

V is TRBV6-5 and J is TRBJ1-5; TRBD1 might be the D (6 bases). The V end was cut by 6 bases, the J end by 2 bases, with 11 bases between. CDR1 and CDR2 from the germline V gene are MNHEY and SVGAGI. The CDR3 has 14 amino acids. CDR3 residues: CASSRYRGNQPQHF. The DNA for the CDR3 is TGTGCCAGCAGCCGTTACAGGGGCAATCAGCCCCAGCATTTT.

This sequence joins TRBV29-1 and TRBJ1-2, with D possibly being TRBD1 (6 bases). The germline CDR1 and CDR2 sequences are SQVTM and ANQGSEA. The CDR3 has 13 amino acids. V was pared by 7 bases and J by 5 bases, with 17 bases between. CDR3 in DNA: TGCAGCGGTTCCCAGGGGCAGGGTTATGGCTACACCTTC. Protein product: CSGSQGQGYGYTF.

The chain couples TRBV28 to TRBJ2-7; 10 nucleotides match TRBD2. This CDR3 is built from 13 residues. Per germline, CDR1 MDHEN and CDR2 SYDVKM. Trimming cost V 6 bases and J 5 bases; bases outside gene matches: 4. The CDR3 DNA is TGTGCCAGCAGGCTAGCGGGAGCCCACGAGCAGTACTTC. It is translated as CASRLAGAHEQYF.

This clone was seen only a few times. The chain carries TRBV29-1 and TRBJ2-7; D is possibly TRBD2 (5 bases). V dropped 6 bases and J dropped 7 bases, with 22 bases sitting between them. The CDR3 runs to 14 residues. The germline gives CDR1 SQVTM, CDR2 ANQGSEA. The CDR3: CSVEDGSLGVEQYF. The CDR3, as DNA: TGCAGCGTAGAGGACGGCAGCCTGGGAGTGGAGCAGTACTTC.

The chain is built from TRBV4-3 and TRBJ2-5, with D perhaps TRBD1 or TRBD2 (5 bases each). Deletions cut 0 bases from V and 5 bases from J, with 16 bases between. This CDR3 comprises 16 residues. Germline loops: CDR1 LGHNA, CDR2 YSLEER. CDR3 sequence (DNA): TGCGCCAGCAGCCAAGAAAGGGGAGACTATCTGGAGACCCAGTACTTC. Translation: CASSQERGDYLETQYF.

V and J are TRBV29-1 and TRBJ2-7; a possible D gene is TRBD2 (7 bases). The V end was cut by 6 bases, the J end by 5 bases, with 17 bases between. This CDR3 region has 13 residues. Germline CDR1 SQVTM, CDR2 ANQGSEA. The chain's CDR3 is CSVSVGGHDEQYF. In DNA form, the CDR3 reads TGCAGCGTCTCCGTGGGGGGGCACGACGAGCAGTACTTC.

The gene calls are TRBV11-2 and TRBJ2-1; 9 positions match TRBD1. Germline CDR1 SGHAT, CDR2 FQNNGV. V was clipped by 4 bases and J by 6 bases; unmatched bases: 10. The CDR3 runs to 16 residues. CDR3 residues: CASSSPRDRVPNEQFF. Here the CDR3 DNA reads TGTGCCAGCAGCTCCCCCCGGGACAGGGTTCCCAATGAGCAGTTCTTC.

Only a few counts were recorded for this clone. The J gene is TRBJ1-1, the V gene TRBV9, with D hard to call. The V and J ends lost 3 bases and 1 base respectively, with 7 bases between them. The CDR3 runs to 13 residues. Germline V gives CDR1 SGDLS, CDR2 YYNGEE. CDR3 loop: CASSGAPNTEAFF. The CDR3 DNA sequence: TGTGCCAGCAGCGGAGCCCCGAACACTGAAGCTTTCTTT.

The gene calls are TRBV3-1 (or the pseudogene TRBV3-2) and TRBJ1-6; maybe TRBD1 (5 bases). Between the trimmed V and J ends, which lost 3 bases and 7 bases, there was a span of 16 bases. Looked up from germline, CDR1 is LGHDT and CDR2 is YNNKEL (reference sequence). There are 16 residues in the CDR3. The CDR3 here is CASSQGSSGANSPLHF. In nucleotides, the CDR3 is TGTGCCAGCAGCCAGGGGAGTTCCGGGGCCAATTCACCCCTCCACTTT.

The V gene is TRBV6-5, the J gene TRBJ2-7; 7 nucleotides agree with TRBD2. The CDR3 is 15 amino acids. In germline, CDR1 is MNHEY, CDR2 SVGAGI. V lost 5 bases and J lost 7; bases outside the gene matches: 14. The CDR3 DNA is TGTGCCAGCAGTCCCGGGGCCGGGTTGGGGGGGGAGCAGTACTTC. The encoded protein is CASSPGAGLGGEQYF.

The chain's CDR3 is CASSLGTGGASGNTIYF. CDR3 bases: TGCGCCAGCAGCTTGGGAACGGGGGGCGCATCTGGAAACACCATATATTTT. The V gene is TRBV5-1, the J gene TRBJ1-3; the D gene is possibly TRBD1 (6 bases). Germline-derived CDR1 and CDR2 are SGHRS and YFSETQ. CDR3 length equals 17 residues. V shed 0 bases and J shed 1 base, with 14 bases lying between them.

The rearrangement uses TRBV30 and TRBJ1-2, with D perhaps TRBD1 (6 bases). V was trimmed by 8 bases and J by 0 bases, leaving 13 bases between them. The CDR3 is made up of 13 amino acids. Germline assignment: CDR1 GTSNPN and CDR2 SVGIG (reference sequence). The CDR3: CAGTWTANYGYTF. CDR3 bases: TGTGCCGGCACTTGGACAGCTAACTATGGCTACACCTTC. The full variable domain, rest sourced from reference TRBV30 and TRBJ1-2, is SQTIHQWPATLVQPVGSPLSLECTVEGTSNPNLYWYRQAAGRGLQLLFYSVGIGQISSEVPQNLSASRPQDRQFILSSKKLLLSDSGFYLCAGTWTANYGYTFGSGTRLTVV.

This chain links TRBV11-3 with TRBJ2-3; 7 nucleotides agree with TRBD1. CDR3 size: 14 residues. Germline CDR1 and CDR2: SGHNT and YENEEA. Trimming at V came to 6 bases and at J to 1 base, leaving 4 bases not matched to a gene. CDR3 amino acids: CASSATGGTDTQYF. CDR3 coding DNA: TGTGCCAGCAGTGCCACAGGGGGCACAGATACGCAGTATTTT.

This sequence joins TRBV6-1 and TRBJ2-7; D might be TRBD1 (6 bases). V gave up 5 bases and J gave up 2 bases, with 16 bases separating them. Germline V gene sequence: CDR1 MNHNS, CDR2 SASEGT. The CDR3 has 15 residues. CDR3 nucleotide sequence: TGTGCCAGCAGTTCCCCGGGACATGGGACCTACGAGCAGTACTTC. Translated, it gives CASSSPGHGTYEQYF.